A selection of T cell receptor beta chains follows, all from one sample in a study of T cell responses to AZD1222 COVID-19 vaccine. Measured with immunoSEQ multiplex PCR; TCRdb has only the in-frame clones, and not every one. Among about 93,000 clones, approximately 86% were seen once, and the ten largest hold 5% to 7.5%. Material: peripheral blood, obtained on day 0 of AZD1222 vaccination. The receptors originated from an adult in good health. CDR3s include the opening cysteine and the closing phenylalanine or tryptophan. The order of the fields is D gene, V gene, J gene, CDR3 protein. The D gene is left open where the match is weak.

>-|TRBV7-2|TRBJ1-2
CASSPSGITGGYTF
>TRBD2|TRBV27|TRBJ2-3
CASSLSTSGRFDTQYF
>-|TRBV11-3|TRBJ2-5
CASSSLMGGPTQYF
>TRBD1|TRBV24-1|TRBJ1-1
CATSDSSGQGNTEAFF
>-|TRBV27|TRBJ1-1
CASSSTGSEAFF
>TRBD1|TRBV11-3|TRBJ2-2
CASSFRGRDTGELFF
>-|TRBV27|TRBJ1-2
CASSLSGRVYGYTF
>TRBD1|TRBV11-3|TRBJ2-7
CASSPPETGPGYEQYF
>-|TRBV25-1|TRBJ2-7
CASSESGSHYEQYF
>-|TRBV7-6|TRBJ1-2
CASSLGPTNYGYTF
>-|TRBV7-9|TRBJ2-1
CASSSYLGPQFF
>TRBD1|TRBV11-2|TRBJ2-1
CASSWSRGQGANEQFF
>TRBD1|TRBV6-5|TRBJ2-7
CAGRTTGSNEQYF
>TRBD2|TRBV9|TRBJ2-1
CASSTTLGGGLNEQFF
>-|TRBV5-1|TRBJ2-2
CASSLAPENTGELFF
>-|TRBV2|TRBJ1-2
CASRAEGGYTF
>-|TRBV2|TRBJ2-7
CASSVGVEQYF
>TRBD1|TRBV19|TRBJ2-5
CASSNTGGLETQYF
>-|TRBV4-1|TRBJ1-1
CASSQDVLNTEAFF
>TRBD1|TRBV6-5|TRBJ1-1
CATMKGDRRDTEAFF
>-|TRBV10-2|TRBJ2-4
CASSESVALAKNIQYF
>-|TRBV20-1|TRBJ2-1
CSRTRGNEQFF
>TRBD1|TRBV18|TRBJ1-1
CASSPRTGENTEAFF
>-|TRBV19|TRBJ1-6
CASGGGGGSSSYNSPLHF
>-|TRBV19|TRBJ1-2
CASSRSGLEGGYTF
>-|TRBV24-1|TRBJ1-2
CATSPGGSYGYTF
>-|TRBV24-1|TRBJ2-1
CATSDSAPLDSLSYNEQFF
>-|TRBV6-1|TRBJ2-7
CASSERLPLREQYF
>-|TRBV11-2|TRBJ2-7
CASSLWHSQGEQYF
>TRBD1|TRBV19|TRBJ1-1
CATTADRGKMGTEAFF
>-|TRBV5-6|TRBJ1-3
CASSLTGNTIYF